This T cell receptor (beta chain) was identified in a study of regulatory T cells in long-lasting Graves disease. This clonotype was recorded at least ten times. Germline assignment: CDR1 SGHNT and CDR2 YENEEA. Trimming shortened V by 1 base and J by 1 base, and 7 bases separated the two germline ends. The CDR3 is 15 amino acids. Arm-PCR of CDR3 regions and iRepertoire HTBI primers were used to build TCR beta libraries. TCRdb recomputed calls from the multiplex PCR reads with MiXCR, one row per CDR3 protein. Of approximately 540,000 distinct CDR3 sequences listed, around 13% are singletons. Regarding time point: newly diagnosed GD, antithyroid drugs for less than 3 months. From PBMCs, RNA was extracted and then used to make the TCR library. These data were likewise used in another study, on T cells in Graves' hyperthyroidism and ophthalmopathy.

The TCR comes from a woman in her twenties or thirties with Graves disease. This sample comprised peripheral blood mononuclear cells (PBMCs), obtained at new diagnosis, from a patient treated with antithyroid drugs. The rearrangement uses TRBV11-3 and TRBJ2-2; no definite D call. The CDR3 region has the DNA TGTGCCAGCAGCTTAGTTCCCAAGAACACCGGGGAGCTGTTTTTT. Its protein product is CASSLVPKNTGELFF.